This T cell receptor (beta chain) comes out of a study of CD8 T cells in Susac syndrome. With random hexamers, about 0.5 to 1 ug RNA was reverse transcribed. A single record per CDR3 protein comes from TCRdb applying MiXCR to the immunoSEQ multiplex PCR reads. The data show 160,000 or so distinct CDR3 sequences, around 93% seen once. This CDR3 is built from 17 residues. The genes are TRBV21-1 and TRBJ2-5; TRBD1 is taken as the D call from the table, unchecked against the DNA. TRBV21-1 corresponds to a pseudogene. The receptor was isolated from a human donor in good health. Sequencing was carried out using CD4+ T cells from PBMCs. DNA for the CDR3: TGTGCCAGCAGCAAAGGGCTTAGCGGGGGGCAGGAAGAGACCCAGTACTTC. It yields the protein CASSKGLSGGQEETQYF.